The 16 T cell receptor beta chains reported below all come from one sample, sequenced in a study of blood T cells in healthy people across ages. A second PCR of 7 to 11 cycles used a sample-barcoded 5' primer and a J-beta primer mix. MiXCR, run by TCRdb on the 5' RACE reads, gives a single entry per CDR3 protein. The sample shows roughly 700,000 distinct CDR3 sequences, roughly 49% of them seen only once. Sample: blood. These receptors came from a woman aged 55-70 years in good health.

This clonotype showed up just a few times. The CDR3 coding sequence is TGTGCCAGCAGCGGAGGTGGACTAGCCGCGGATACGCAGTATTTT. Encoded protein: CASSGGGLAADTQYF. This rearrangement joins TRBV9 to TRBJ2-3, with 8 bases aligning to TRBD2. This CDR3 spans 15 amino acids. Trimming took 3 bases from V and 6 from J; bases not matched to a gene: 9. Per germline, CDR1 SGDLS and CDR2 YYNGEE.

The CDR3 is CASSWSGRVTDTQYF. DNA for the CDR3: TGTGCCAGCAGCTGGAGCGGGAGGGTCACAGATACGCAGTATTTT. The chain employs TRBV7-3 and TRBJ2-3; 10 bases align to TRBD2. The CDR3 is 15 residues long. With V trimmed by 4 bases and J by 2 bases, 3 bases remained unmatched. Germline CDR1 reads SGHTA; CDR2 reads FQGTGA.

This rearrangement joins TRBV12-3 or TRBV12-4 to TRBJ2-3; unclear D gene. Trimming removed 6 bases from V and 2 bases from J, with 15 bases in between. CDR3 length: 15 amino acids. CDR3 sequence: CASSKSPPNTDTQYF. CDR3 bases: TGTGCCAGCAGCAAGAGCCCGCCGAACACAGATACGCAGTATTTT.

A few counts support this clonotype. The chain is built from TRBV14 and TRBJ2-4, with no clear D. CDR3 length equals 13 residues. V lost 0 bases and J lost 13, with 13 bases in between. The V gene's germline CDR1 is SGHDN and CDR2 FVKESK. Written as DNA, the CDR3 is TGTGCCAGCAGCCAAGATCGTGGCGACTTCCAGTACTTC. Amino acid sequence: CASSQDRGDFQYF.

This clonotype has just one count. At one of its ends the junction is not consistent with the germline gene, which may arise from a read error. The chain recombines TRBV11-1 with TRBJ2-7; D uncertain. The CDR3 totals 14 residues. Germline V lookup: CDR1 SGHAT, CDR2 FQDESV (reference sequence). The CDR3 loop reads CVSSLNGQDYEQYF. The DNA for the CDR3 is TGTGTCAGCAGCTTAAATGGTCAGGACTACGAGCAGTACTTC.

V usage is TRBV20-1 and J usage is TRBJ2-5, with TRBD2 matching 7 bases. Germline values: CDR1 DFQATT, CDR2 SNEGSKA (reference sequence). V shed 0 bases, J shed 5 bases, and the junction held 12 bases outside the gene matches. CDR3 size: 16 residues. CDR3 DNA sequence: TGCAGTGCTAGAGATAGGAGGGAGGGATCAATTGAGACCCAGTACTTC. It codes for CSARDRREGSIETQYF.

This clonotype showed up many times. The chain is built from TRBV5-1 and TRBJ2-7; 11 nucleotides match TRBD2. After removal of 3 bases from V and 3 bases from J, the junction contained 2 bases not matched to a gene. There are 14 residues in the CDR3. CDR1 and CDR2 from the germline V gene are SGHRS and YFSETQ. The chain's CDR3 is CASSSTSGNYEQYF. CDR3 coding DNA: TGCGCCAGCAGCTCGACTAGCGGGAACTACGAGCAGTACTTC.

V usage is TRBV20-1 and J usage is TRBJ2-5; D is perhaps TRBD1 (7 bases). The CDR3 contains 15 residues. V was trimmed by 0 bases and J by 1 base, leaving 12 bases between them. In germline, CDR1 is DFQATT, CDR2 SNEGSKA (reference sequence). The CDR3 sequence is CSAREGGQSQETQYF. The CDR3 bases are TGCAGTGCTAGAGAGGGGGGACAGTCCCAAGAGACCCAGTACTTC.

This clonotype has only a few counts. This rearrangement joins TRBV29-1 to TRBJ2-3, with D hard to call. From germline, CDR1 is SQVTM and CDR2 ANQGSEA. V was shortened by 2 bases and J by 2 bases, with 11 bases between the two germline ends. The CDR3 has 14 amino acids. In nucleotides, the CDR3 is TGCAGCGTTGAACCCGGCAGTTCCACAGATACGCAGTATTTT. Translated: CSVEPGSSTDTQYF.

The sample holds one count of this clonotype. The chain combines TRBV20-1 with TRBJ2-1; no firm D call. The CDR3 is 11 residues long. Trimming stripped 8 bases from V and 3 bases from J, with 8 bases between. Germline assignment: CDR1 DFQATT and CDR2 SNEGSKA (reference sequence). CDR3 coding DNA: TGCAGTCCTTTTGTCTACAATGAGCAGTTCTTC. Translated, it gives CSPFVYNEQFF.

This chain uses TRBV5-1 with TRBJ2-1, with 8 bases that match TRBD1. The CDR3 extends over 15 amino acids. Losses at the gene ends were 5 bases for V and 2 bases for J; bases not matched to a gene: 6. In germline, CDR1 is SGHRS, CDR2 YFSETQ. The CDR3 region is CASRLMTGAYNEQFF. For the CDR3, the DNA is TGCGCCAGCAGACTAATGACAGGGGCCTACAATGAGCAGTTCTTC.

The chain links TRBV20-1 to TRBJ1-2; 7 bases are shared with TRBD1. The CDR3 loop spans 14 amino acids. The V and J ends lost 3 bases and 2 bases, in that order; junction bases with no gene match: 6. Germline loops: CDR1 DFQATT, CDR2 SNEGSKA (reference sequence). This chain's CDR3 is CSAREGAINYGYTF. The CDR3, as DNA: TGCAGTGCTAGGGAGGGGGCCATCAACTATGGCTACACCTTC.

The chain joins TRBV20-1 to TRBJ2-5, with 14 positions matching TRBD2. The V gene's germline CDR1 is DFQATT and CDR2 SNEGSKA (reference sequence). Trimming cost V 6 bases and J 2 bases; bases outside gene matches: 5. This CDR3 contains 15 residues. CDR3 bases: TGCAGTGCGCTCGGGACTAGCGGGAGACAAGAGACCCAGTACTTC. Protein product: CSALGTSGRQETQYF.

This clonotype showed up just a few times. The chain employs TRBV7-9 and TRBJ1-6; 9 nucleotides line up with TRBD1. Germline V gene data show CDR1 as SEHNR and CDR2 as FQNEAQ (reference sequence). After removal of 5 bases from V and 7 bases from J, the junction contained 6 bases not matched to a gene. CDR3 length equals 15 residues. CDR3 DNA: TGTGCCAGCAGCCTAGGACAGGGGCAGAATTCACCCCTCCACTTT. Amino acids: CASSLGQGQNSPLHF.

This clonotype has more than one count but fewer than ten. In DNA, the CDR3 is TGCGCCAGCAGCAAAGATGGACATAAACAAGAGACCCAGTACTTC. Translated, it gives CASSKDGHKQETQYF. The V call is TRBV5-1, the J call TRBJ2-5, with a weak D call TRBD1 (5 bases). The CDR3 loop spans 15 amino acids. The V end lost 4 bases, the J end lost 2 bases, and 15 bases lay between the germline ends. Germline CDR1 reads SGHRS; CDR2 reads YFSETQ.

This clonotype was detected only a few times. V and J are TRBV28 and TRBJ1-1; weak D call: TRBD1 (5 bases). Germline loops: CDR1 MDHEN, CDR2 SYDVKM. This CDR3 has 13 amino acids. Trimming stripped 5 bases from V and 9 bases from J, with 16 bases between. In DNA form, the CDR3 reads TGTGCCAGCAGTAGTTCGGGGCTGTGGAAAGCTTTCTTT. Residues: CASSSSGLWKAFF.